This T cell receptor (beta chain) was obtained from a study of cytomegalovirus exposure and HLA in healthy donors. Study details: The roughly 120 validation repertoires matched the 650 to 850 first-cohort repertoires in platform, a later analysis reported.

A word on this clone: Its specificity is not known.

Germline CDR1 is SGHAT and CDR2 is FQDESV (reference sequence). CDR3 size: 17 residues. Trimming removed 5 bases from V and 3 bases from J, with 19 bases in between. Method: immunoSEQ multiplex PCR; TCRdb's copy keeps in-frame clones and lacks some. The data hold tens of thousands of clones, with approximately 91% observed a single time. Notes on the study in general: Some TCR beta chains (more than 150 of them) were listed as cytomegalovirus-associated.

V and J are TRBV11-1 and TRBJ2-2, with a possible D match to TRBD1 (6 bases). The specimen sequenced was PBMCs. The receptor was derived from a man younger than 40 in good health and CMV-seronegative. The CDR3 DNA reads as TGTGCCAGCAGCACAAATCAGGGGTCCCTTCACACCGGGGAGCTGTTTTTT. This gives the protein CASSTNQGSLHTGELFF.